The 17 T cell receptor beta chains reported below all come from one sample, sequenced in a study of vaccination and CD4 T cells after COVID-19. Sequencing of DNA taken from cultured CD4+ T cells relied on the Oncomine TCR Beta short-read assay. TCRdb processed the PCR reads anew with MiXCR; each CDR3 protein has one entry. Seen here are about 20,000 distinct CDR3 sequences, just under 55% observed once, and the top ten hold 9%. Noted treatment: roughly nine-day PBMC culture with coronavirus spike peptide pools or control peptides (ViraFEST assay). The antigens these receptors bind are not known. The sequenced material came from CD4+ T cells from blood, cultured in vitro. Receptor source: a human donor who had recovered from COVID-19.

This clonotype was picked up one time. The chain is built from TRBV7-2 and TRBJ2-1; 11 bases match TRBD2. J lost 15 bases, V lost 2 bases, and 9 bases had no gene match. CDR3 length equals 14 residues. Germline loops: CDR1 SGHTA, CDR2 FQGNSA. For the CDR3, the DNA is TGTGCCAGCAGCTTACCGCTTAGCGGGAGGGCCACGTTCTTC. The encoded protein is CASSLPLSGRATFF.

The chain is built from TRBV6-1 and TRBJ2-7, with 8 bases matching TRBD1. This CDR3 spans 14 amino acids. CDR1 is MNHNS and CDR2 is SASEGT in the germline V gene. The junction had 5 bases not matched to a gene; V was cut back by 1 base and J by 6 bases. CDR3 bases: TGTGCCAGCAGTGAAGTAGTGACAGGGGCCGAGCAGTACTTC. It yields the protein CASSEVVTGAEQYF.

The chain combines TRBV7-9 with TRBJ1-6, with D maybe TRBD1 (5 bases). The CDR3 has 16 residues. CDR1 and CDR2 from the germline V gene are SEHNR and FQNEAQ (reference sequence). Trimming cost V 0 bases and J 5 bases, with 11 bases left between them. The CDR3 is CASSLAGTRNNSPLHF. The CDR3, as DNA: TGTGCCAGCAGCTTAGCGGGGACGCGAAATAATTCACCCCTCCACTTT.

The chain employs TRBV20-1 and TRBJ1-1; D gene unclear. Germline CDR1 reads DFQATT; CDR2 reads SNEGSKA (reference sequence). The length of the CDR3 is 14 residues. V gave up 1 base and J gave up 3 bases, with 12 bases separating them. CDR3 coding DNA: TGCAGTGCTAGAGTAGGATCCTACGACACTGAAGCTTTCTTT. This codes for CSARVGSYDTEAFF.

The genes are TRBV24-1 and TRBJ2-3, with D perhaps matching TRBD1 or TRBD2 (6 bases each). The length of the CDR3 is 15 residues. Trimming left V 9 bases short and J 0 bases short, with 15 bases between. Germline values: CDR1 KGHDR, CDR2 SFDVKD. The CDR3 loop is CATQPQGTSTDTQYF. The CDR3 nucleotides are TGTGCCACCCAGCCCCAGGGGACTAGCACAGATACGCAGTATTTT.

The chain has TRBV28 and TRBJ1-5; 8 bases are shared with TRBD1. The CDR3 spans 18 residues. V shed 5 bases and J 2 bases; nucleotides not matched to a gene: 14. The germline CDR1 and CDR2 sequences are MDHEN and SYDVKM. The CDR3 is CASSLTFYRGTGNQPQHF. CDR3 bases: TGTGCCAGCAGTCTAACTTTCTACAGGGGGACCGGCAATCAGCCCCAGCATTTT.

A note on this clonotype: One end of the junction does not line up with germline, which may come from a read error. The chain has TRBV28 and TRBJ1-5, with 9 bases matching TRBD1. Germline V CDR1 and CDR2: MDHEN, SYDVKM. The CDR3 is 15 amino acids. CDR3 sequence (DNA): TGTGCCAGCAGTACCCGGGGACAGGGCAAACAGCCCCAGCATTTT. Protein product: CASSTRGQGKQPQHF.

V usage is TRBV6-4 and J usage is TRBJ2-3; 8 bases map to TRBD2. There are 15 residues in the CDR3. Germline V gene data show CDR1 as MRHNA and CDR2 as SNTAGT. V trimming: 4 bases; J trimming: 3 bases; junction bases outside the gene matches: 6. CDR3 amino acids: CASSARTSSTDTQYF. CDR3 nucleotides: TGTGCCAGCAGTGCCCGGACTAGCAGTACAGATACGCAGTATTTT.

This rearrangement joins TRBV20-1 to TRBJ2-7; D assignment may be TRBD1 or TRBD2 (6 bases each). This CDR3 is built from 10 residues. From germline, CDR1 is DFQATT and CDR2 SNEGSKA (reference sequence). Trimming shortened V by 3 bases and J by 10 bases, and 10 bases separated the two germline ends. The CDR3 nucleotides are TGCAGTGCTAGTCCGGGGGCCCAGTACTTC. It specifies CSASPGAQYF.

This chain connects TRBV6-1 to TRBJ1-1, with 12 bases fitting TRBD1. The CDR3 loop spans 15 amino acids. J gave up 5 bases and V 4 bases, and 5 bases lay outside the gene matches. CDR1 MNHNS and CDR2 SASEGT come from the germline V gene. The CDR3 is CASSGGQGAGTEAFF. In DNA, the CDR3 is TGTGCCAGCAGTGGGGGACAGGGGGCAGGTACTGAAGCTTTCTTT.

The CDR3 nucleotides are TGCAGTGCTAGAAAAGGGGTGAACACTGAAGCTTTCTTT. Its translation is CSARKGVNTEAFF. The chain employs TRBV20-1 and TRBJ1-1; D might be TRBD1 (5 bases). CDR1 and CDR2 (germline): DFQATT, SNEGSKA (reference sequence). The V and J ends lost 2 bases and 0 bases respectively, with 7 bases between them. CDR3 size: 13 residues.

The chain uses TRBV7-2 and TRBJ1-6, with D hard to call. The V end lost 2 bases, the J end lost 9 bases, and 2 bases lay between the germline ends. CDR3 size: 11 residues. Looked up from germline, CDR1 is SGHTA and CDR2 is FQGNSA. CDR3 in amino acids: CASSLSSPLHF. The CDR3 DNA reads as TGTGCCAGCAGCTTAAGTTCACCCCTCCACTTT.

The genes are TRBV10-3 and TRBJ2-3; 9 bases are shared with TRBD2. Trimming took 2 bases from V and 2 from J; bases not matched to a gene: 5. CDR3 length equals 16 residues. The germline V gene has CDR1 ENHRY and CDR2 SYGVKD. The CDR3 protein is CAISERGGRVTDTQYF. The CDR3 region has the DNA TGTGCCATCAGTGAGAGGGGCGGGAGGGTCACAGATACGCAGTATTTT.

This chain connects TRBV7-2 to TRBJ1-2, with D hard to call. Germline lookup yields CDR1 SGHTA and CDR2 FQGNSA. Deletions cut 7 bases from V and 0 bases from J, with 12 bases between. This CDR3 comprises 14 residues. DNA of the CDR3: TGTGCCAGCACCGTTACCGGGGCTAACTATGGCTACACCTTC. As protein: CASTVTGANYGYTF.

This clonotype was observed a handful of times. V is TRBV7-3 and J is TRBJ2-5, with 10 bases identical to TRBD2. CDR3 length: 12 amino acids. J lost 11 bases, V lost 2 bases, and 2 bases had no gene match. Germline V gene data show CDR1 as SGHTA and CDR2 as FQGTGA. The CDR3 sequence: CASSLLAGEQYF. CDR3 DNA: TGTGCCAGCAGCTTACTAGCGGGAGAACAGTACTTC. The full variable domain, rest sourced from reference TRBV7-3 and TRBJ2-5, is GAGVSQTPSNKVTEKGKYVELRCDPISGHTALYWYRQSLGQGPEFLIYFQGTGAADDSGLPNDRFFAVRPEGSVSTLKIQRTERGDSAVYLCASSLLAGEQYFGPGTRLLVL.

The gene calls are TRBV6-5 and TRBJ1-4; D is uncertain. This CDR3 comprises 17 residues. Germline CDR1 reads MNHEY; CDR2 reads SVGAGI. V lost 4 bases and J lost 0, with 15 bases in between. The CDR3 loop is CASSSADPLATNEKLFF. The CDR3 coding sequence is TGTGCCAGCAGTTCCGCCGACCCATTGGCAACTAATGAAAAACTGTTTTTT.

This clonotype was detected a few times. The V gene is TRBV5-4, the J gene TRBJ2-1; 9 positions match TRBD1. After removal of 1 base from V and 7 bases from J, the junction contained 6 bases not matched to a gene. Looked up from germline, CDR1 is SGHNT and CDR2 is YYREEE (reference sequence). CDR3 size: 15 residues. The DNA of the CDR3 is TGTGCCAGCAGCTTGCAGGGACAGGGTCGGAATGAGCAGTTCTTC. It encodes CASSLQGQGRNEQFF.